This T cell receptor (beta chain) was retrieved from a study of OX40 agonist ivuxolimab in advanced cancers. This CDR3 contains 15 residues. Germline CDR1 reads SGHDT; CDR2 reads YYEEEE. V was cut by 1 base and J by 5 bases, with 14 bases left in between. Assay: immunoSEQ multiplex PCR; the TCRdb copy retains only in-frame clones and omits some. The data contain some 67,000 clones, roughly 88% of them singletons. The sequencing here drew on CD4+ or CD8+ T cells sorted from blood, taken in a trial of the OX40 agonist ivuxolimab. This receptor was taken from an adult with an advanced solid tumor such as melanoma, head and neck, liver or kidney cancer. The V call is TRBV5-6, the J call TRBJ2-3; D could derive from TRBD1 or TRBD2 (6 bases each). CDR3 bases: TGTGCCAGCAGCTTGCGGCTCGGGGGCGGAGATACGCAGTATTTT. It encodes CASSLRLGGGDTQYF.